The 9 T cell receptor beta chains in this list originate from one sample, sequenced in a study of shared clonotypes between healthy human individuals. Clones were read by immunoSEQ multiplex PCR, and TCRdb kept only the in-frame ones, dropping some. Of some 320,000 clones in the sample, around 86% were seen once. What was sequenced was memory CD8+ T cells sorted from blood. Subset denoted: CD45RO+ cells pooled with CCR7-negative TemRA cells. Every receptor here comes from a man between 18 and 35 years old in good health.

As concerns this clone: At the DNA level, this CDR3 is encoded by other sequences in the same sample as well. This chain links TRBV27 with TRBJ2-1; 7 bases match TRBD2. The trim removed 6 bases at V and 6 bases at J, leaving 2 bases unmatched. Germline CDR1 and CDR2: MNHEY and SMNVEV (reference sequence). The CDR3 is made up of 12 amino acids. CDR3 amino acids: CASRLASNEQFF. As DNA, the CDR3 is TGTGCCAGCAGACTAGCGAGCAATGAGCAGTTCTTC.

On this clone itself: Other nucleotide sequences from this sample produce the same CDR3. The CDR3 coding sequence is TGTGCCAGCAGTGTGAATGAGCAGTTCTTC. Amino acid sequence: CASSVNEQFF. The V call is TRBV2, the J call TRBJ2-1; D is unresolved. The CDR3 has 10 amino acids. Looked up from germline, CDR1 is SNHLY and CDR2 is FYNNEI. Trimming took 4 bases from V and 7 from J, leaving 2 bases between them. Looking up the rest from reference TRBV2 and TRBJ2-1 gives the full variable domain: EPEVTQTPSHQVTQMGQEVILRCVPISNHLYFYWYRQILGQKVEFLVSFYNNEISEKSEIFDDQFSVERPDGSNFTLKIRSTKLEDSAMYFCASSVNEQFFGPGTRLTVL.

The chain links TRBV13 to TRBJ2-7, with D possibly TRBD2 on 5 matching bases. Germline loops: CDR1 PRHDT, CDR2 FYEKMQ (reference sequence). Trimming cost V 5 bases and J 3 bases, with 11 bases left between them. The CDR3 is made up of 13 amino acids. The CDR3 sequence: CASSDPGDYEQYF. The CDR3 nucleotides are TGTGCCAGCAGCGACCCCGGGGACTACGAGCAGTACTTC.

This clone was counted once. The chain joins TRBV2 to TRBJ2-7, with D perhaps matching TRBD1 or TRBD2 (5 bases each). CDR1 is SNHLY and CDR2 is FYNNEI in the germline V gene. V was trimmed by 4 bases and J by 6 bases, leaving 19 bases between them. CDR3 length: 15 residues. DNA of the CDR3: TGTGCCAGCAGTGGAGAGGGGTCTGGACGGGGCGAGCAGTACTTC. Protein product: CASSGEGSGRGEQYF.

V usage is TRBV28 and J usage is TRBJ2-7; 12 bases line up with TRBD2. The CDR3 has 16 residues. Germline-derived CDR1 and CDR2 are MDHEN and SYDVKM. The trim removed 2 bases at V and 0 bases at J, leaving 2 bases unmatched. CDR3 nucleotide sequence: TGTGCCAGCAGTTTAGGACTAGCGGGGAGCTCCTACGAGCAGTACTTC. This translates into CASSLGLAGSSYEQYF. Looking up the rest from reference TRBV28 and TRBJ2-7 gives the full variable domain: DVKVTQSSRYLVKRTGEKVFLECVQDMDHENMFWYRQDPGLGLRLIYFSYDVKMKEKGDIPEGYSVSREKKERFSLILESASTNQTSMYLCASSLGLAGSSYEQYFGPGTRLTVT.

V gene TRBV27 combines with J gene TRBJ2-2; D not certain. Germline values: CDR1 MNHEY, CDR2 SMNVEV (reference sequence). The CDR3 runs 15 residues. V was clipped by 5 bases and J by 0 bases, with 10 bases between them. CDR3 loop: CASSVIFTNTGELFF. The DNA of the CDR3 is TGTGCCAGCAGTGTGATATTTACGAACACCGGGGAGCTGTTTTTT.

The CDR3 nucleotides are TGTGCCAGCAGTGATTTCCGGAACGAGCAGTACTTC. This translates into CASSDFRNEQYF. The gene calls are TRBV2 and TRBJ2-7, with D unresolved. The ends were cut back, 3 bases at V and 5 bases at J, with 8 bases in the middle. The length of the CDR3 is 12 residues. CDR1 is SNHLY, CDR2 FYNNEI, per germline.

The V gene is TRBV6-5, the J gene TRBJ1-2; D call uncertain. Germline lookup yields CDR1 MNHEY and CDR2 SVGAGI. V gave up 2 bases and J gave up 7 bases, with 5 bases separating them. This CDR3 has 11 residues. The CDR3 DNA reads TGTGCCAGCAGTTACGGGGTTGGCTACACCTTC. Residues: CASSYGVGYTF.

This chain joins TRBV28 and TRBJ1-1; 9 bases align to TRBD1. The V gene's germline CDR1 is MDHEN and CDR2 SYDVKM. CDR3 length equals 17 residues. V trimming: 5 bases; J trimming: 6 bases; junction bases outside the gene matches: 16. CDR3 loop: CASSPPSLDRGDAEAFF. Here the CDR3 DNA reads TGTGCCAGCAGTCCCCCCTCCTTAGACAGGGGGGACGCTGAAGCTTTCTTT.